This T cell receptor beta chain was observed in a study of shared clonotypes between healthy human individuals. Whole-study context: Each donor's CD8 memory used one plate, CD8 naive two, each CD4 subset three.

V was cut by 0 bases and J by 4 bases, with 4 bases left in between. CDR3 length: 12 amino acids. Looked up from germline, CDR1 is SGHRS and CDR2 is YFSETQ. Deep-level settings were used for running the assay. Sorted subsets were amplified in replicate PCRs using 200 ng DNA, around 30,000 T cell genomes. TCRdb keeps only in-frame clones here, not all; method: immunoSEQ multiplex PCR. The sample holds millions of clones; roughly 94% are singletons and the top ten take 0.1% to 0.15%. The clonotype was recovered from a man aged 18 to 29 in good health. The chain employs TRBV5-1 and TRBJ1-1; D call uncertain. Material: naive CD4+ T cells sorted from blood. Subset here: CD45RA+ positively selected. This chain's CDR3 is CASSLVATEAFF. The CDR3 nucleotides read TGCGCCAGCAGCTTGGTGGCCACTGAAGCTTTCTTT.